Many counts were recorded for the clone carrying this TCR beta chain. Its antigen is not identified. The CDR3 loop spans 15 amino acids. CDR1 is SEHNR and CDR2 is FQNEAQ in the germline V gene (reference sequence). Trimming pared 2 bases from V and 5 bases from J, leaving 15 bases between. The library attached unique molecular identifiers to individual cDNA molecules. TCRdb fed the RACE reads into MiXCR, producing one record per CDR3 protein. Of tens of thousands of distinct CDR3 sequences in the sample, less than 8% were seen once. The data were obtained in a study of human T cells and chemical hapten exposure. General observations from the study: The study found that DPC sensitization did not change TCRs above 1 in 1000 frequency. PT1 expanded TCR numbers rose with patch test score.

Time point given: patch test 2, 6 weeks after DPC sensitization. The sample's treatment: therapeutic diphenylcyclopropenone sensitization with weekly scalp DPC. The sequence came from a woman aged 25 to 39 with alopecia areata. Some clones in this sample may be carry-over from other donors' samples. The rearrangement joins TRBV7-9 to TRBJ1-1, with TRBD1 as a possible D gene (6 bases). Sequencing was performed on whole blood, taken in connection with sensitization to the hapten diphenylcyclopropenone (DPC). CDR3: CASSLRGGADTEAFF. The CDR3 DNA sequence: TGTGCCAGCAGCTTACGAGGGGGAGCCGATACTGAAGCTTTCTTT.